This TCR beta chain is from a study of beta chain features in type 1 diabetes. The wider study: Similarity in age, gender and cell yields was seen between patients and healthy donors.

Per germline, CDR1 MNHEY and CDR2 SMNVEV (reference sequence). Trimming took 7 bases from V and 0 from J; bases not matched to a gene: 3. CDR3 length equals 14 residues. For this clone: Antigen specificity is unknown.

TCRB transcripts that were expressed got sequenced, as all of the isolated RNA had been reverse transcribed. The average output of naive, central memory and regulatory T cell samples was approximately 3.7 million reads. Here immunoSEQ multiplex PCR was the method, and the copy in TCRdb shows in-frame clones only, minus some. The sample records 500,000 to 850,000 clones, around 15% being singletons. Broader study findings: Equally in patients and controls, PCR might preferentially amplify shorter templates. Moderately but significantly shorter TCRB CDR3s were found in Type 1 diabetes patients in all four CD4+ subsets. Patients' naive, central memory and Treg TCRB repertoires seemed closer to one another than those of healthy donors.

The clonotype comes from a man younger than 35 with type 1 diabetes. Sequenced: naive CD4+ T cells from blood. The chain couples TRBV27 to TRBJ2-1, with 7 bases that match TRBD1. CDR3 loop: CASKTGSSYNEQFF. In DNA form, the CDR3 reads TGTGCCAGCAAGACAGGGAGCTCCTACAATGAGCAGTTCTTC.